This T cell receptor beta chain was sequenced during a study of blood T cell repertoires in COVID-19. About the research overall: Specimens from acute and convalescent COVID-19 originated in the United States, Italy and Spain. T cells, B-cell-depleted T cells, or PBMCs provided the cDNA or gDNA that served as material.

Seattle's cohort entered during active infection and was followed longitudinally. Germline V lookup: CDR1 SGHTA, CDR2 FQGNSA. The CDR3 has 13 residues. V lost 5 bases to trimming and J lost 4 bases, with 12 bases between them. Authors' analysis steps: It was from reference gene primer amplification that nucleated cell counts were estimated. The assay was immunoSEQ multiplex PCR, and TCRdb's table has in-frame clones only and misses some. That table supplies the V and J calls and clone size; D and trimming were determined from the DNA. The sample includes approximately 500,000 clones, less than 90% of them seen just once.

The rearrangement uses TRBV7-2 and TRBJ2-7; D remains ambiguous. Source material: peripheral blood. The clonotype originates from a woman aged 45 to 65 with COVID-19, enrolled during active disease. The CDR3 protein is CASSPGTDYEQYF. The DNA of the CDR3 is TGTGCCAGCAGCCCCGGAACAGATTACGAGCAGTACTTC.